The clone carrying this TCR beta chain was observed a few times. Its antigen is unknown. These data come from a study of T cell repertoires in cytomegalovirus infection. Study summary: Public TCR beta signatures were indicative of both CMV infection and a matching HLA type. Study outcomes and limitations: Summed frequency of shared TCR beta families picked out CMV carriers who also had the relevant HLA.

This CDR3 has 13 residues. With 2 bases removed from V and 4 bases from J, the gap between germline ends came to 9 bases. CDR1 and CDR2 (germline): MNHEY, SVGEGT. TCRdb re-analysed the reads in MiXCR, keeping a single row per CDR3 protein. The top ten clones hold around an eighth of a sample with around 900,000 distinct CDR3 sequences, roughly a third of them seen once. The chain has TRBV6-2 or TRBV6-3 and TRBJ2-7; D call uncertain. Here the sequenced sample was cultured CD8+ T cells from PBMCs, taken from culture after CMV antigen stimulation. This receptor was identified in a human donor in good health (CMV status not recorded). Some clones in this sample may be carry-over from other donors' samples. DNA of the CDR3: TGTGCCAGCAGTTACCTGGGGATGTACGAGCAGTACGTC. This sequence encodes CASSYLGMYEQYV.